This entry concerns a single T cell receptor (beta chain). Antigen: not known. Trimming left V 0 bases short and J 5 bases short, with 14 bases between. CDR3 length: 15 amino acids. The germline V gene encodes CDR1 SGHRS and CDR2 YFSETQ. Patients aged 18 to 65 had newly diagnosed hyperthyroidism that had lasted under 2 months. TCR beta CDR3 regions were amplified from RNA transcripts. HTBI primers drove first-round RT-PCR of the TCR CDR3. TCRdb re-called the multiplex PCR reads with MiXCR, one entry per CDR3 protein. The repertoire holds 350,000 or so distinct CDR3 sequences, roughly 20% seen once, with about 49% in the top ten. These data are taken from a study of T cells in Graves' hyperthyroidism and ophthalmopathy. Study context: Peripheral blood sampling occurred at initial diagnosis, before any treatment.

Study results and caveats: The blood repertoire included most of the expanded thyroid clonotypes above 0.001. Prediction of ophthalmopathy progression came a median roughly 6.4 months pre-onset.

The clonotype was recovered from a woman in her fifties or sixties with Graves' hyperthyroidism. The rearrangement links TRBV5-1 to TRBJ1-1; D is uncertain. What was sequenced was blood. CDR3 sequence reads: CASSLDLTGRTEAFF. CDR3 coding DNA: TGCGCCAGCAGCTTGGATCTGACCGGGAGGACTGAAGCTTTCTTT.